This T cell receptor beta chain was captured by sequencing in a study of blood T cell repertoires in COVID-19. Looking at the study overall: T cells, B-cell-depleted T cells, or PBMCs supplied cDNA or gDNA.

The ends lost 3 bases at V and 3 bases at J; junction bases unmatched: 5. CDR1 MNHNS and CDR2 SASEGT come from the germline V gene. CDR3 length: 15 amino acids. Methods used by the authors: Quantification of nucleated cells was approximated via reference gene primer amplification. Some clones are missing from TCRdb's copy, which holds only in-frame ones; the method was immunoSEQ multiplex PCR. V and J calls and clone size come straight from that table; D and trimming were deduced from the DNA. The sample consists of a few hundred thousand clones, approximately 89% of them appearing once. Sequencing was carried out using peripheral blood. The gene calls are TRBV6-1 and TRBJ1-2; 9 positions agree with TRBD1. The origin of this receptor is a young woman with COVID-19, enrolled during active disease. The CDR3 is CASSERQGGYYGYTF. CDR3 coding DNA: TGTGCCAGCAGTGAGAGACAGGGGGGTTACTATGGCTACACCTTC.